This is a list of T cell receptor beta chains from one sample in a study of blood T cell repertoires in COVID-19. Sequencing was performed with immunoSEQ multiplex PCR; in TCRdb, only in-frame clones are kept and a portion is missing. This sample carries roughly 100,000 clones, 76% of them seen once, and the ten largest clones take 6.2%. The sequenced sample was peripheral blood. These TCRs come from a man older than 75 with COVID-19, enrolled during active disease. CDR3s include the opening cysteine and the closing phenylalanine or tryptophan. The D gene is left open where the match is weak. Clone size is not always given. Where it is, it says once, few, many or a class for expanded clones.

>TRBV19|TRBD2|-|TRBJ2-5
TGTGCCAGTAGTCTCGGGACTAGCGGAGAGACCCAGTACTTC
CASSLGTSGETQYF
>TRBV24-1|-|-|TRBJ2-2
TGTGCCACCTACTCCTTGGACACCGGGGAGCTGTTTTTT
CATYSLDTGELFF
>TRBV19|-|-|TRBJ2-5
TGTGCCAGTAGTATAGGAGCAAGCAAAGAGACCCAGTACTTC
CASSIGASKETQYF
>TRBV5-8|TRBD1|-|TRBJ2-2
TGTGCCAGCAGCTCGTGGACAGGGGCGGACACCGGGGAGCTGTTTTTT
CASSSWTGADTGELFF
>TRBV23-1|TRBD1|few|TRBJ1-6
TGCGCCAGCAGTCAATCGACTCGGGACAGGGGTTGCTCACCCCTCCACTTT
CASSQSTRDRGCSPLHF
>TRBV6-6|-|-|TRBJ1-1
TGTGCCAGCAGTGACTCATCGGTTAAAGCTTTCTTT
CASSDSSVKAFF
>TRBV5-1|-|-|TRBJ1-1
TGCGCCAGCAGCTCCGCCAGGGACACTGAAGCTTTCTTT
CASSSARDTEAFF
>TRBV20-1|-|-|TRBJ1-1
TGCAGTGCTGCGGGGGACGCTGAAGCTTTCTTT
CSAAGDAEAFF
>TRBV13|TRBD2|-|TRBJ2-1
TGTGCCAGCAGCCCGGGACTAGCGGGAACCGATGAGCAGTTCTTC
CASSPGLAGTDEQFF
>TRBV5-4|-|-|TRBJ1-2
TGTGCCAGCAGCTTGTCCCCAGAGGGCAGGCCGGGAGAGGGCTACACCTTC
CASSLSPEGRPGEGYTF
>TRBV19|TRBD1|-|TRBJ2-5
TGTGCCAGTAGTCTCAGGGGGTCGGGGGAGACCCAGTACTTC
CASSLRGSGETQYF
>TRBV7-3|-|once|TRBJ2-2
TGTGCCAGCAGCTCTCTGGACTCCCCCGGGGAGCTGTTTTTT
CASSSLDSPGELFF
>TRBV18|-|-|TRBJ2-5
TGTGCCAGCTCACCAGTTTTAGCAGCGGAGACCCAGTACTTC
CASSPVLAAETQYF
>TRBV6-5|TRBD1|-|TRBJ1-1
TGTGCCAGCAGTACCGGGACAGTGAACACTGAAGCTTTCTTT
CASSTGTVNTEAFF
>TRBV5-1|TRBD1|-|TRBJ1-3
TGCGCCAGCAGCCTGCCGGGACAGGATGGAAACACCATATATTTT
CASSLPGQDGNTIYF
>TRBV9|TRBD1|-|TRBJ2-5
TGTGCCAGCAGCGGGGGGACAGGGGGAGAGACCCAGTACTTC
CASSGGTGGETQYF
>TRBV10-3|TRBD1|-|TRBJ1-1
TGTGCCATCAGTGACCGGACAGGGGGGAACACTGAAGCTTTCTTT
CAISDRTGGNTEAFF
>TRBV6-5|TRBD1|-|TRBJ2-2
TGTGCCAGCAGTAACCGACAGGGGGCCACCGGGGAGCTGTTTTTT
CASSNRQGATGELFF
>TRBV5-6|-|once|TRBJ2-1
TGTGCCAGCAGCTTGGTTGGGTCAGGGCAGTTCTTC
CASSLVGSGQFF
>TRBV7-3|TRBD2|-|TRBJ2-2
TGTGCCAGCAGCTTATATGGGACTAGCGGGAGCAGGACCGGGGAGCTGTTTTTT
CASSLYGTSGSRTGELFF
>TRBV28|TRBD1|-|TRBJ2-3
TGTGCCAGCAGTGTCGACAGGGGGCAAACAGATACGCAGTATTTT
CASSVDRGQTDTQYF
>TRBV5-6|-|-|TRBJ2-3
TGTGCCAGCAGCTTGTCAGTAGATACGCAGTATTTT
CASSLSVDTQYF
>TRBV6-5|-|-|TRBJ2-7
TGTGCCAGCAGTTATTCGAAGGCCGGGGGCTACGAGCAGTACTTC
CASSYSKAGGYEQYF
>TRBV28|TRBD2|-|TRBJ2-1
TGTGCCAGCAGTTTATCTACCTTCACTAGCGGGTTTTACAATGAGCAGTTCTTC
CASSLSTFTSGFYNEQFF
>TRBV19|TRBD2|-|TRBJ2-1
TGTGCCAGTAGTACGGGGGGTTACAATGAGCAGTTCTTC
CASSTGGYNEQFF
>TRBV5-4|TRBD1|-|TRBJ1-4
TGTGCCAGCAGCTTGCCCGGGACAGGGAGTGAAAAACTGTTTTTT
CASSLPGTGSEKLFF
>TRBV4-2|TRBD1|-|TRBJ2-7
TGTGCCAGCAGCCTCCGGGACAGGGGTACGTACGAGCAGTACTTC
CASSLRDRGTYEQYF
>TRBV5-1|-|-|TRBJ1-1
TGCGCCAGCAATATAGGGGCTGAATGGACTGAAGCTTTCTTT
CASNIGAEWTEAFF
>TRBV25-1|-|-|TRBJ2-3
TGTGCCAGCAGTGGAGGACTCGTCACAGATACGCAGTATTTT
CASSGGLVTDTQYF
>TRBV11-2|TRBD2|-|TRBJ2-7
TGTGCCAGCAGCCCGGACTGGGCTAGCGGGAGTTACGAGCAGTACTTC
CASSPDWASGSYEQYF
>TRBV7-2|-|-|TRBJ2-4
TGTGCCAGCAGCTTAAGTTGGGGCCGGGAAAACATTCAGTACTTC
CASSLSWGRENIQYF
>TRBV19|-|-|TRBJ1-6
TGTGCCAGTAGCCTACAGATCGGGAATAATTCACCCCTCCACTTT
CASSLQIGNNSPLHF
>TRBV28|TRBD1|few|TRBJ1-2
TGTGCCAGCAGTTCGATCCCGGGACAGAACTATGGCTACACCTTC
CASSSIPGQNYGYTF
>TRBV25-1|-|-|TRBJ1-1
TGTGCCAGCAGTGAACCCGGACAGTTCACTGGTGCTTTCTTT
CASSEPGQFTGAFF
>TRBV4-1|TRBD1|-|TRBJ1-5
TGCGCCAGCAGCCAATACAGGACCGGGACAGGGCACCAGCCCCAGCATTTT
CASSQYRTGTGHQPQHF
>TRBV13|TRBD1|-|TRBJ1-6
TGTGCCAGCAGCTTTGGCAGGGGGTTAGGTAATTCACCCCTCCACTTT
CASSFGRGLGNSPLHF
>TRBV5-1|-|-|TRBJ1-2
TGCGCCAGCAGCTTGGCAATAGGGGAACAGTTTAACTATGGCTACACCTTC
CASSLAIGEQFNYGYTF